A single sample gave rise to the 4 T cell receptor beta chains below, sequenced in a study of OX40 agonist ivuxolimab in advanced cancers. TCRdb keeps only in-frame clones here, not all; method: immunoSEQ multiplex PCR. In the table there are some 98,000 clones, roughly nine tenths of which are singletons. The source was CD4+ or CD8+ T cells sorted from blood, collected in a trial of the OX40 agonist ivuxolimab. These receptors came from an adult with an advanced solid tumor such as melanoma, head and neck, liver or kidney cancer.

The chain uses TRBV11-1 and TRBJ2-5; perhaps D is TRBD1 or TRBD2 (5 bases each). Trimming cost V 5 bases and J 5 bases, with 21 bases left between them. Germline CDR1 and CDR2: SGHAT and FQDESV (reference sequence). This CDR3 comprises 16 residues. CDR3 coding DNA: TGTGCCAGCAGCCAACGGGGCACCTCCCTGGGTGAGACCCAGTACTTC. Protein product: CASSQRGTSLGETQYF.

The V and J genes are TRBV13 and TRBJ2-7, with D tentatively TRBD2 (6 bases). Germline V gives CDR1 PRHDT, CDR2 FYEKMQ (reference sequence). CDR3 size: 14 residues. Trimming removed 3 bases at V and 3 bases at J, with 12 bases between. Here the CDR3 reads CASSFFLGGYEQYF. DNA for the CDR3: TGTGCCAGCAGCTTTTTCTTGGGGGGCTACGAGCAGTACTTC.

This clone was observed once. Written as DNA, the CDR3 is TGTGCCAGCAGCTTAGGCGGTAAATCCACAGATACGCAGTATTTT. Protein: CASSLGGKSTDTQYF. The chain couples TRBV7-2 to TRBJ2-3; no reliable D call. CDR1 and CDR2 (germline): SGHTA, FQGNSA. V was shortened by 1 base and J by 2 bases, with 10 bases between the two germline ends. The CDR3 is 15 amino acids.

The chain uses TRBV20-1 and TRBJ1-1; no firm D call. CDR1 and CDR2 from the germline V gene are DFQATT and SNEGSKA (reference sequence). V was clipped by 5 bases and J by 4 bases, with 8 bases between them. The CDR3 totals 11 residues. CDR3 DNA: TGCAGTGCTTTCCTGGCCACTGAAGCTTTCTTT. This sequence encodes CSAFLATEAFF.